This TCR beta chain was observed in a study of cytomegalovirus exposure and HLA in healthy donors (dated 2017 in TCRdb). For the wider study: An earlier analysis of 587 of the donors reported 276 Gb of sequence data and around 110 million unique TCR beta sequences obtained from about 179 million T cells. Besides the first cohort of roughly 640 subjects, a separate validation cohort made up of over 95 different subjects was used. A later genetic analysis took genome-wide SNP genotypes for about three fifths of the 666 donors and used that subset as a discovery cohort. An earlier analysis of around 580 of the donors used high-throughput TCR beta sequencing to judge whether each TCR beta V gene segment behaved as functional or pseudogenic. The study used immunosequencing to profile the T cell repertoires of approximately 630 subjects and linked those repertoires to cytomegalovirus serostatus. Approximately 330 gigabases of sequencing data and around 85 million unique TCR sequences made up an early release that covered 500 to 700 HLA-typed donors. The number of typed donors differed by locus: roughly 629-640 for A, B, C, DRB1 and DQB1; 500 to 550 for DQA1; 606 for DPA1; and around 490 for DPB1. The study aimed to test whether cataloging public T cell receptors could reveal signatures of past pathogen exposure. Roughly 5 DR-DQ haplotypes were treated as single units for association and clustering because of strong linkage in the cohort. HLA typing covered class I and class II loci at four-digit resolution. To predict cytomegalovirus infection status, the study combined high-throughput TCR immunosequencing, statistical association of individual TCRs with disease status, and machine learning. The later analysis used no new phenotypic data to find candidate immune exposures, relying instead on TCR beta sequences and their occurrence across donors. Of the roughly 400 genotyped donors, approximately 80% were placed in the genetic ancestry cluster associated with self-reported Caucasian donors. Across some 400 genotyped donors of the cohort, an average of roughly 250,000 unique TCR beta nucleotide sequences per donor were sequenced, and 15% to 20% of those sequences were non-productive. A later analysis re-examined previously published TCR beta repertoires from over 500 donors and added high-resolution HLA genotyping to investigate patterns of TCR occurrence. Donor age, sex, ethnicity and CMV serostatus were compiled alongside the repertoire data. Every repertoire in the discovery cohort had been generated on one and the same sequencing platform. General conclusions and limits of the study: A cluster of highly shared sequence variants was judged likely to represent a technical artifact of the sequencing pipeline. CMV serostatus was the only immune exposure information available for the cohort. A further reported finding was that TCR beta sequences accurately predicted the HLA-A and HLA-B alleles for most subjects in the first cohort. In both the original and validation cohorts, the classifier was reported to diagnose cytomegalovirus status with high specificity and sensitivity. A few of the identified cytomegalovirus-associated TCR beta chains were confirmed in vitro to be specific for cytomegalovirus antigens. This cohort had only TCR beta chains sequenced, and the lack of alpha or paired-chain data limited which features could be detected. Broadly in line with IMGT annotations, most TCR beta V segments showed up in productive rearrangements about 87% or about 30% of the time in an earlier analysis of 450 to 600 of the donors. Because HLA typing was missing for some donors at each locus, association tests included only the typed subset. Several of the top co-occurrence clusters appeared to be linked to parvovirus B19, influenza, CMV and Epstein-Barr virus, according to a later analysis. In a later analysis, HLA-associated TCR beta chains showed more clonal expansion and lower generation probabilities than non-associated chains that were equally common. The 87-base-pair reads could not distinguish some IMGT-functional V segments, including TRBV6-2 and TRBV6-3, so those segments were excluded. Across donors, most TCR sequences were observed very rarely, whereas some public TCRs were present in many individuals. The authors suggested that the approach could potentially be generalized to other disease states and immunological phenotypes. V-gene and J-gene trimming of TCR beta chains was associated with a missense DCLRE1C variant in a later genetic analysis, and the association was replicated in an independent cohort. In a later analysis, the rate of TCR association differed among HLA loci, with DRB1 alleles having the most associated TCRs and HLA-C alleles having the fewest. A later analysis associated 17,000 or so TCR beta sequences with specific HLA alleles at a false discovery rate of 0.05. Assigning TCR associations to individual alleles was difficult when HLA alleles, especially DR and DQ, strongly co-occurred. According to a later genetic analysis, donors in an Asian-associated ancestry cluster had fewer N-insertions in productive TCRs than the approximately 700-donor mean. The study gave a list of 150 to 200 TCR beta chains associated with cytomegalovirus. Most CMV-associated TCR beta chains appeared to be HLA-restricted in a later analysis, and the HLA associations seemed to be driven largely by CMV exposure. Over 15 rarely observed V segments, including chromosome 9 orphons, were excluded from the earlier analysis of approximately 600 of the donors because counts were too low. Correlated functional status among segregating V segments might be attributable to linkage disequilibrium, but an unknown experimental factor could not be ruled out. The presence/absence analyses assumed that sequencing depth was roughly uniform across donors, and that assumption may not be true.

Library prep was done by the immunoSEQ multiplex PCR assay. A mixture of 60 forward primers for TCR Vbeta segments and 13 reverse primers for TCR Jbeta segments was used in the multiplex PCR. The CDR3 region of rearranged TCR beta genes was amplified from genomic DNA with a multiplex PCR assay. The amplified TCR beta libraries were sequenced on the Illumina HiSeq System as 87-base-pair reads. As for how the authors treated the data: A later analysis tallied about 77 million unique TCR beta chains across the 640 or so repertoires, and 10 million to 11 million of those chains were shared by two or more donors. Raw reads were error-corrected and collapsed into unique sequences with a nearest-neighbor algorithm that merged closely related sequences to remove PCR and sequencing errors. Alignment of CDR3 sequences to IMGT reference sequences was used to assign V, D and J gene segments. Each retained sequence needed at least a six-nucleotide match to both a V gene segment and a J gene segment. Rearrangements were classified as productive when the CDR3 lacked stop codons and remained in frame with V and J, and all other rearrangements were classified as non-productive. Following IMGT convention, CDR3 was defined as the stretch from the second conserved V-encoded cysteine to the conserved J-encoded phenylalanine. Sequences without an unambiguous match to a single V gene segment were excluded from the earlier analysis of several hundred of the donors. An earlier analysis of roughly 590 of the donors called V segments functional above 56.7% productive rearrangements and segregating when the between-donor standard deviation exceeded 5%. A statistical classification framework was built to diagnose cytomegalovirus status from the catalog of TCR beta chain sequences. V and J gene assignment, in a later analysis, came from comparing TCR nucleotide sequences with IMGT/GENE-DB human TR gene sequences. Using the TCRdist pipeline, a later analysis assigned CDR3 sequences along with most-parsimonious VDJ recombination scenarios. A later analysis defined each TCR beta chain by its CDR3 amino acid sequence plus V-gene family, and excluded reads lacking a unique V-gene family. A later analysis removed 600 or so highly shared, low-generation-probability nucleotide sequences to deal with suspected cross-contamination and a sequencing artifact. For each public chain, a later analysis derived a clonal expansion index from normalized ranks of inferred template counts within each repertoire. In a later analysis, generation probabilities were computed using a VDJ recombination model fitted to out-of-frame rearrangements, and the results were checked against IGoR. In a later analysis, hypergeometric tests were used to score TCR-TCR, TCR-HLA and TCR-CMV co-occurrence, with a repertoire-size bias correction applied to TCR pairs. False discovery rates were estimated in a later analysis by permuting HLA or CMV assignments 20 times. A later analysis grouped co-occurring TCRs with DBSCAN, adding TCRdist sequence similarity when clustering within HLA-allele-positive subsets. Repertoires with fewer than 30,000 or more than 120,000 public chains were left out of co-occurrence clustering, as were about 5 repertoires with anomalous nucleotide sharing. TCRdb took this table from immuneACCESS and kept in-frame rearrangements with V and J called. Such tables lack part of the clones; where checked against another copy, unresolved V genes explain under half of the gap, and the rest is unexplained. V, J and clone size were drawn from that table, and D and trimming were deduced from the DNA. This sample lists 200,000 to 250,000 clones; roughly four fifths were detected once. The top ten clonotypes cover less than 3.5% of the sample.

In total, approximately 700 healthy bone marrow donors made up the cohort. Cohort members were all nominally healthy when sampled, although unrecorded immune exposures were likely present. The donor was CMV seronegative and belonged to the group of 352 seronegative cohort members. A peripheral blood sample was provided by each donor, and peripheral blood mononuclear cells were used for TCR beta sequencing. Genomic DNA extraction from the blood cell samples was performed with the Qiagen DNeasy Blood Extraction Kit. V gives up 3 bases and J gives up 3 bases, and the segment between their germline ends measures 12 bases. Looking up the germline V gene (reference sequence) yields CDR1 WNHNN and CDR2 SYGVQD. From the cysteine up to the phenylalanine, the CDR3 has a length of 14 residues. Only the CDR3 region is kept as DNA, spanning 42 bases read in frame from base 1. In the case of this clone: No cognate antigen has been identified for it. Within one base of it there is no much larger clone, and no base qualities were kept.

The rearranged segments are TRBV10-1 and TRBJ2-7, and the D gene may be TRBD2, 6 bases matching. The sequence was collected from a woman aged 35 to 49 in good health and CMV-seronegative. Sequenced material: PBMCs. The CDR3 reads as follows: CASSEDGSVYEQYF. Read as DNA, the sequence is TGCGCCAGCAGTGAAGACGGGAGTGTCTACGAGCAGTACTTC.